This passage covers 7 T cell receptor beta chains from one sample sequenced in a study of long-term antiretroviral therapy in people with HIV. An immunoSEQ assay, version v3.0, was performed at survey level. Method: immunoSEQ multiplex PCR; TCRdb's copy keeps in-frame clones and lacks some. Of around 25,000 clones in the sample, 85% were seen once. The sample in question was unsorted PBMCs, obtained 2.3 years after starting antiretroviral therapy. These receptors all stem from a man aged 35 to 55 with HIV.

This clone was seen only a few times. The J gene is TRBJ2-1, the V gene TRBV5-1, with 9 bases matching TRBD2. CDR1 SGHRS and CDR2 YFSETQ come from the germline V gene. V gave up 1 base and J gave up 8 bases; unmatched junction bases: 4. CDR3 length equals 14 residues. CDR3 amino acids: CASSLLAGRDEQFF. For the CDR3, the DNA is TGCGCCAGCAGCTTGCTAGCGGGAAGGGATGAGCAGTTCTTC.

The chain recombines TRBV5-7 with TRBJ2-7, with TRBD2 identical over 12 bases. TRBV5-7 falls under the ORF class, with uncertain function. J lost 5 bases, V lost 3 bases, and 9 bases had no gene match. The CDR3 spans 16 residues. The CDR3 DNA follows: TGTGCCAGCAGCTCAGAATCGACTAGCGGGAGCCACGAGCAGTACTTC. Protein: CASSSESTSGSHEQYF.

The chain employs TRBV7-9 and TRBJ1-2; possibly TRBD1 for D (5 bases). This CDR3 contains 11 residues. The germline CDR1 and CDR2 sequences are SEHNR and FQNEAQ (reference sequence). V was cut by 8 bases and J by 3 bases, with 7 bases left in between. In DNA, the CDR3 is TGTGCCAGCGGGGCAGACTATGGCTACACCTTC. This sequence encodes CASGADYGYTF. Using reference TRBV7-9 and TRBJ1-2 for the parts outside the CDR3, the full variable domain is DTGVSQNPRHKITKRGQNVTFRCDPISEHNRLYWYRQTLGQGPEFLTYFQNEAQLEKSRLLSDRFSAERPKGSFSTLEIQRTEQGDSAMYLCASGADYGYTFGSGTRLTVV.

In its sample, this clone was seen once. The junction departs from the called germline gene at one end, perhaps through a read error. The rearrangement links TRBV20-1 to TRBJ2-3; 7 bases fit TRBD2. This CDR3 is 11 amino acids long. CDR1 DFQATT and CDR2 SNEGSKA come from the germline V gene (reference sequence). DNA of the CDR3: TGCAGTGCGACCCAAGGGCGGGAGCACCGATTT. The encoded protein is CSATQGREHRF.

The V call is TRBV19, the J call TRBJ2-1; perhaps TRBD1 as D (7 bases). From germline, CDR1 is LNHDA and CDR2 SQIVND (reference sequence). The CDR3 runs to 14 residues. Trimming stripped 6 bases from V and 0 bases from J, with 9 bases between. CDR3 region: CASRRDSSYNEQFF. CDR3 nucleotide sequence: TGTGCCAGTAGGCGGGACAGCTCCTACAATGAGCAGTTCTTC.

This clone showed up just once. As DNA, the CDR3 is TGCGCCAGCAGTGAGATGGCAGGGGGGTCGCTCTACGAGCAGTACTTC. It encodes CASSEMAGGSLYEQYF. V usage is TRBV10-1 and J usage is TRBJ2-7; D is possibly TRBD1 (7 bases). From germline, CDR1 is WNHNN and CDR2 SYGVQD (reference sequence). There are 16 residues in the CDR3. V was pared by 2 bases and J by 3 bases, with 17 bases between.

The V and J genes are TRBV7-3 and TRBJ2-1; D might be TRBD1 (5 bases). CDR3 length equals 11 residues. V was clipped by 5 bases and J by 8 bases, with 7 bases between them. In germline, CDR1 is SGHTA, CDR2 FQGTGA. The CDR3 DNA sequence: TGTGCCAGCAGCCAAGGGGATGAGCAGTTCTTC. Translating it yields CASSQGDEQFF.